A single T cell receptor beta chain is shown here with its context. Its specificity is not known. The CDR3 sequence is 12 residues long. CDR1 and CDR2 (germline): SGDLS, YYNGEE. V lost 9 bases and J lost 2, with 11 bases in between. The data were obtained in a study of T cells in Graves' hyperthyroidism and ophthalmopathy. The diagnoses drew upon clinical symptoms, serum thyroxine and TRAb, thyroid ultrasound and orbital computed tomography. There were TCR beta CDR3 regions amplified from RNA transcripts. With the HTBI primer set, the TCR CDR3 went through a first round of RT-PCR. MiXCR, run by TCRdb on the multiplex PCR reads, gives a single entry per CDR3 protein. The sample holds 550,000 to 600,000 distinct CDR3 sequences, just over 45% seen once. Study results and caveats: In validation, the model predicted ophthalmopathy. These predictions came a median roughly 7.1 months before onset. Most thyroid-expanded clonotypes above 0.001 were also found in blood. Ophthalmopathy was distinguished from stable hyperthyroidism by 13 V-J signatures.

This receptor was obtained from an adult woman with Graves' disease, either hyperthyroidism or ophthalmopathy (not recorded which). The specimen was peripheral blood or thyroid tissue (not recorded which). The rearrangement links TRBV9 to TRBJ1-1, with D unclear. CDR3 coding DNA: TGTGCCACCTCCGGCTCCAACACTGAAGCTTTCTTT. It is translated as CATSGSNTEAFF. Supplemented by reference TRBV9 and TRBJ1-1, the full variable domain reads DSGVTQTPKHLITATGQRVTLRCSPRSGDLSVYWYQQSLDQGLQFLIQYYNGEERAKGNILERFSAQQFPDLHSELNLSSLELGDSALYFCATSGSNTEAFFGQGTRLTVV.